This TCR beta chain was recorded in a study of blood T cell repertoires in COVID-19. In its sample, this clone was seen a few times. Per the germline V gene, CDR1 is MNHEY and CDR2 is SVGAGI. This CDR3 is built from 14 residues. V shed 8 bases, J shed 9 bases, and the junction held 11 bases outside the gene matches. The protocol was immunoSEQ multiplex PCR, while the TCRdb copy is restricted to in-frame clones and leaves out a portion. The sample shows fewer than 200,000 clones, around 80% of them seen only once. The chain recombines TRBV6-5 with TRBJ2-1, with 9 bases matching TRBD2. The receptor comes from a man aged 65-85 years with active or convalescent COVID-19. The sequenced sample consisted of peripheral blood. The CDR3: CASRGGGARIEQFF. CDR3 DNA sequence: TGTGCCAGCCGCGGCGGGGGGGCGAGGATTGAGCAGTTCTTC.